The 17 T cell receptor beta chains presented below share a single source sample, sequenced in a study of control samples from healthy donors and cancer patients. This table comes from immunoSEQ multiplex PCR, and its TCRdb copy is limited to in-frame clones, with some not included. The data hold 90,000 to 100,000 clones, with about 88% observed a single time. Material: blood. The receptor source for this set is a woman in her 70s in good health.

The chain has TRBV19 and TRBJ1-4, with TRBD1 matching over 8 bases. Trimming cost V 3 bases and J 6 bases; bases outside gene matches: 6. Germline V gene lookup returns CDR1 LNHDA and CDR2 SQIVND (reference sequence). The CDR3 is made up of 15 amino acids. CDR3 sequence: CASSMNGQGHEKLFF. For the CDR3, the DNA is TGTGCCAGTAGTATGAACGGACAGGGCCATGAAAAACTGTTTTTT.

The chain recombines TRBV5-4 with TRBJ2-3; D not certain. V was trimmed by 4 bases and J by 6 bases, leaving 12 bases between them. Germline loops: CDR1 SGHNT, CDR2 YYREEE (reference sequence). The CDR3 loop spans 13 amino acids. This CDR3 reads CASSMLDPDTQYF. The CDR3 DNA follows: TGTGCCAGCAGCATGCTAGATCCGGATACGCAGTATTTT.

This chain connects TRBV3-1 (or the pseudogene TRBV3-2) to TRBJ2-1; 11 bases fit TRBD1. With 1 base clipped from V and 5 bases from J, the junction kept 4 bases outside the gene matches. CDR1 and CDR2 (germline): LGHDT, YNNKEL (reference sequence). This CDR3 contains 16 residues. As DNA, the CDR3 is TGTGCCAGCAGCCAAGTTGGGACAGGGGGTCACAATGAGCAGTTCTTC. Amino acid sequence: CASSQVGTGGHNEQFF.

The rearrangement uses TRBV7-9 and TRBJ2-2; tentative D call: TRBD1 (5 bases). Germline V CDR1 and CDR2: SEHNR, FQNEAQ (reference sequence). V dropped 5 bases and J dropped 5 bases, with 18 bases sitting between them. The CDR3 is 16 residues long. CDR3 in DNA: TGTGCCAGCAGCCCCCGAGCAATCAGGGCAACCGGGGAGCTGTTTTTT. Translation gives CASSPRAIRATGELFF. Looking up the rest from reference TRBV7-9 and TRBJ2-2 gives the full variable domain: DTGVSQNPRHKITKRGQNVTFRCDPISEHNRLYWYRQTLGQGPEFLTYFQNEAQLEKSRLLSDRFSAERPKGSFSTLEIQRTEQGDSAMYLCASSPRAIRATGELFFGEGSRLTVL.

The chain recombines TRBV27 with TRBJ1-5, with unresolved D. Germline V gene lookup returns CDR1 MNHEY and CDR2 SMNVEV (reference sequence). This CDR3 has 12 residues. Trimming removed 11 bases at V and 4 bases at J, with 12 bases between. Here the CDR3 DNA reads TGTGCCTCATCCCCCGGGAATCAGCCCCAGCATTTT. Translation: CASSPGNQPQHF.

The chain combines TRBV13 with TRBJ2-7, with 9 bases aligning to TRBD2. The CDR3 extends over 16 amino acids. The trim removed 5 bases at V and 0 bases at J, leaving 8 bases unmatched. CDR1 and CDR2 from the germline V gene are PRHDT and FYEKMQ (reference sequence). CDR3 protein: CASSRISGGLSYEQYF. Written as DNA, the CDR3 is TGTGCCAGCAGCCGAATTAGCGGGGGCCTCTCCTACGAGCAGTACTTC.

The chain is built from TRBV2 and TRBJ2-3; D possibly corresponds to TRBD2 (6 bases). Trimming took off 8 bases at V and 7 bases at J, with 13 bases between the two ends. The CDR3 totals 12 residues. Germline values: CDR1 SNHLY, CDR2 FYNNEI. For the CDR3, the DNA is TGTGCCAGCTCGGTTAGCGGATATACGCAGTATTTT. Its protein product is CASSVSGYTQYF.

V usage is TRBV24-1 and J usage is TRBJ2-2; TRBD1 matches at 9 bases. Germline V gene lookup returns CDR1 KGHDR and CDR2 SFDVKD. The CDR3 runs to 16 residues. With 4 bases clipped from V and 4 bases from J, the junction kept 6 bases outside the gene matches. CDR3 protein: CATSEAGTGITGELFF. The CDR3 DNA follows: TGTGCCACCAGTGAAGCTGGGACAGGGATCACCGGGGAGCTGTTTTTT.

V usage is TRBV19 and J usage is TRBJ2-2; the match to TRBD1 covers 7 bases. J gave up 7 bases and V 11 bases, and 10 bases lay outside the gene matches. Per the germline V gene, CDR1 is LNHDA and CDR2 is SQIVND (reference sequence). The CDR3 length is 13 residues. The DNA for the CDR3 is TGTGCCTCTAAACAGGGGATCGGCGGGGAGCTGTTTTTT. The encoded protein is CASKQGIGGELFF.

CDR3 nucleotides: TGTGCCAGCGTAGCTAACACTGAAGCTTTCTTT. Amino acids: CASVANTEAFF. The chain uses TRBV7-9 and TRBJ1-1, with D uncertain. The germline V gene has CDR1 SEHNR and CDR2 FQNEAQ (reference sequence). The length of the CDR3 is 11 residues. Trimming cost V 8 bases and J 2 bases, with 6 bases left between them.

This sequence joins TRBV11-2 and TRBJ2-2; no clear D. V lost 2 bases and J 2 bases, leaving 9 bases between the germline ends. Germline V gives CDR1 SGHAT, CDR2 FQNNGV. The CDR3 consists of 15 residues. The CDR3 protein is CASSLLGSNTGELFF. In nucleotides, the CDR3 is TGTGCCAGCAGCTTATTAGGGTCCAACACCGGGGAGCTGTTTTTT.

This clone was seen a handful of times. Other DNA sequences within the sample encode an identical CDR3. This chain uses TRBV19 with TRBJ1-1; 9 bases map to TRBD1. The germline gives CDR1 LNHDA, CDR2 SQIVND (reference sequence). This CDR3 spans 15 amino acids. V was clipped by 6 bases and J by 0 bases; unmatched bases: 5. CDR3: CASSRDRAMNTEAFF. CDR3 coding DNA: TGTGCCAGTAGCCGGGACAGGGCCATGAACACTGAAGCTTTCTTT.

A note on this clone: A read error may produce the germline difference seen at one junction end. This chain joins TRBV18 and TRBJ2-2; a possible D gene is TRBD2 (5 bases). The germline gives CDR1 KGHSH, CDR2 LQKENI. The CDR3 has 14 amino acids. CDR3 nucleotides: TGTGCCAGCTCCCCACCAGCGGACACCGGGGAGCTGTTTTTT. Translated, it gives CASSPPADTGELFF.

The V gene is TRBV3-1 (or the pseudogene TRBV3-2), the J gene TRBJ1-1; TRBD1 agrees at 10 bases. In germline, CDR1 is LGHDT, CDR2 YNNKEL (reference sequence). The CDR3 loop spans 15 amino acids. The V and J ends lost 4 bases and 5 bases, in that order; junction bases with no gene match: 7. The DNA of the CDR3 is TGTGCCAGCAGCCTCGGGACAGGGGTCGGGACTGAAGCTTTCTTT. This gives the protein CASSLGTGVGTEAFF.

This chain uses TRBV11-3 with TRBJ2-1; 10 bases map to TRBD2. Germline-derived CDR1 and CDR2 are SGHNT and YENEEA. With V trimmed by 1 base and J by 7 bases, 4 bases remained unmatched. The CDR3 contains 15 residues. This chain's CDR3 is CASSLGLAGVNEQFF. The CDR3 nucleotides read TGTGCCAGCAGCTTAGGTCTAGCGGGAGTAAATGAGCAGTTCTTC.

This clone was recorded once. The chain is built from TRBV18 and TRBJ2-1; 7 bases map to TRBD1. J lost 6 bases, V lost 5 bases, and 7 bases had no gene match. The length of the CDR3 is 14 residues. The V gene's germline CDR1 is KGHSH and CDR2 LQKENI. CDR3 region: CASSAQGEINEQFF. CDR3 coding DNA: TGTGCCAGCTCAGCGCAGGGGGAAATCAATGAGCAGTTCTTC. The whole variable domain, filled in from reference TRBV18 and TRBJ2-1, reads NAGVMQNPRHLVRRRGQEARLRCSPMKGHSHVYWYRQLPEEGLKFMVYLQKENIIDESGMPKERFSAEFPKEGPSILRIQQVVRGDSAAYFCASSAQGEINEQFFGPGTRLTVL.

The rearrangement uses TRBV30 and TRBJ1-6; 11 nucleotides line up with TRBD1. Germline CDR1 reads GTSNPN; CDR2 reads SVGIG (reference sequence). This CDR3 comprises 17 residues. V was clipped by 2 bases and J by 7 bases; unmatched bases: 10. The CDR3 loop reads CAWSLYAGTGGNSPLHF. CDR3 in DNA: TGTGCCTGGAGTCTTTACGCTGGGACAGGGGGGAATTCACCCCTCCACTTT.